The 4 T cell receptor beta chains given below trace back to one sample, sequenced in a study of sequential checkpoint blockade in melanoma. This sample's treatment: randomized to nivolumab then ipilimumab (arm A) or the reverse (arm B). Here immunoSEQ multiplex PCR was the method, and the copy in TCRdb shows in-frame clones only, minus some. This sample has around 40,000 clones, with 70% to 90% found just once. The source material was CD8+ T cells sorted from blood (inferred from file names), sampled from a patient given nivolumab and ipilimumab in sequence. Source of these receptors: a human donor with melanoma.

The chain combines TRBV7-6 with TRBJ1-2; 11 positions match TRBD1. The CDR3 sequence is 15 residues long. Germline loops: CDR1 SGHVS, CDR2 FNYEAQ. V gave up 5 bases and J gave up 3 bases; unmatched junction bases: 5. Here the CDR3 DNA reads TGTGCCAGCAGCGGCGGGACAGGGGGTCACTATGGCTACACCTTC. Protein sequence: CASSGGTGGHYGYTF.

The V gene is TRBV4-1, the J gene TRBJ2-7; 11 bases fit TRBD2. The V segment lost 0 bases and the J segment 2 bases; nucleotides outside the gene matches: 6. Germline CDR1 and CDR2: MGHRA and YSYEKL. The CDR3 runs 17 residues. CDR3 coding DNA: TGCGCCAGCAGCCAAGAGATGGCGACTAGCGGGACCTACGAGCAGTACGTC. It codes for CASSQEMATSGTYEQYV.

The chain combines TRBV30 with TRBJ2-1; maybe TRBD2 (5 bases). The CDR3 runs to 12 residues. Germline V CDR1 and CDR2: GTSNPN, SVGIG (reference sequence). V gave up 0 bases and J gave up 5 bases, with 5 bases separating them. CDR3: CAWSVGDNEQFF. In DNA, the CDR3 is TGTGCCTGGAGTGTCGGGGACAATGAGCAGTTCTTC.

The chain recombines TRBV19 with TRBJ2-1; TRBD1 is a possible D gene (6 bases). With 5 bases removed from V and 2 bases from J, the gap between germline ends came to 10 bases. This CDR3 comprises 14 residues. From germline, CDR1 is LNHDA and CDR2 SQIVND (reference sequence). The CDR3: CASSAQGTYNEQFF. Here the CDR3 DNA reads TGTGCCAGTAGTGCCCAGGGGACCTACAATGAGCAGTTCTTC.